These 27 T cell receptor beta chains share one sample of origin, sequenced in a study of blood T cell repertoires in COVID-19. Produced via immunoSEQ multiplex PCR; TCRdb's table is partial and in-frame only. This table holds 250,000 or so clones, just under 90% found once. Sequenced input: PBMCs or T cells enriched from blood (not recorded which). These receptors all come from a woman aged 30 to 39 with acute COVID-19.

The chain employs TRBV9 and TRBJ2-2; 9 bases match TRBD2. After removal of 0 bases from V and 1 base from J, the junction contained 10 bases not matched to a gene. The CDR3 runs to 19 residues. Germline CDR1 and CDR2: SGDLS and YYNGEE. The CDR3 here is CASSVASKREALNTGELFF. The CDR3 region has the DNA TGTGCCAGCAGCGTAGCATCTAAGCGGGAGGCCTTGAACACCGGGGAGCTGTTTTTT.

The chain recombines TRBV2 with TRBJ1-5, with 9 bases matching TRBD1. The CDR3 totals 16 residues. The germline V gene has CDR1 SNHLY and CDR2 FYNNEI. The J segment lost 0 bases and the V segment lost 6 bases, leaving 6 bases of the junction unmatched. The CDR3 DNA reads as TGTGCCAGCAGAGGACAGGGGTTAGATAGCAATCAGCCCCAGCATTTT. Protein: CASRGQGLDSNQPQHF.

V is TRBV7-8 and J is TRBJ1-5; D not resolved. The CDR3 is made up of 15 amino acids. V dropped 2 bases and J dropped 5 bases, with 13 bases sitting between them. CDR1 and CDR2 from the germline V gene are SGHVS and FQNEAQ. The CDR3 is CASSLSEGEDQPQHF. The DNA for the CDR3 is TGTGCCAGCAGCTTATCTGAGGGTGAGGATCAGCCCCAGCATTTT.

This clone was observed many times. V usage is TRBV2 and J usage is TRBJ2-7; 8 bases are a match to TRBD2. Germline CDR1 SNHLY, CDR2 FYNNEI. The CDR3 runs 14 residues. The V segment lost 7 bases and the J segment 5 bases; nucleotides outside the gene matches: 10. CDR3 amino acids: CASTSSGLGDEQYF. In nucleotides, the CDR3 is TGTGCCAGCACCTCCTCGGGACTAGGTGACGAGCAGTACTTC.

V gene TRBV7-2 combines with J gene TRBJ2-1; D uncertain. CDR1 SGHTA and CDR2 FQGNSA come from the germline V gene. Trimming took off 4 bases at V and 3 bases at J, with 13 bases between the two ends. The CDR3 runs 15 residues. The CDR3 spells CASSSQPASYNEQFF. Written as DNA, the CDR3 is TGTGCCAGCAGCTCACAACCTGCTAGCTACAATGAGCAGTTCTTC.

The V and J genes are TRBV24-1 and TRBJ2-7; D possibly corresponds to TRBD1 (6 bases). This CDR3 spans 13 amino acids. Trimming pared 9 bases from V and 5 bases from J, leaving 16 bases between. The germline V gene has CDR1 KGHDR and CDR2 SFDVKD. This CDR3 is CATAAGDVHEQYF. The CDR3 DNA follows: TGTGCCACCGCGGCAGGGGATGTTCACGAGCAGTACTTC.

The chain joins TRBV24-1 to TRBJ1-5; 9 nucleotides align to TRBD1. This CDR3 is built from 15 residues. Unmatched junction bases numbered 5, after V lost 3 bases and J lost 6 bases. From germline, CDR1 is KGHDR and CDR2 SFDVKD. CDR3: CATSDTGQGGQPQHF. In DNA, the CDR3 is TGTGCCACCAGTGATACGGGACAGGGTGGTCAGCCCCAGCATTTT.

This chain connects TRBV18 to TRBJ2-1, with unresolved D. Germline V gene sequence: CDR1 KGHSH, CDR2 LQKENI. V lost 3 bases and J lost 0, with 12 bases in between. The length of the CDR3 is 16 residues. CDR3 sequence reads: CASSPAMTLSYNEQFF. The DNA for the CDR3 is TGTGCCAGCTCACCGGCCATGACACTCTCCTACAATGAGCAGTTCTTC.

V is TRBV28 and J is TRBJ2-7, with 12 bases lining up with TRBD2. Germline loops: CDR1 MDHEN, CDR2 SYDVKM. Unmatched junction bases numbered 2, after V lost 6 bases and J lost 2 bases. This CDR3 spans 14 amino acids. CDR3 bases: TGTGCCAGCAGCCTAGCGGGAGGGCCCTACGAGCAGTACTTC. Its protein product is CASSLAGGPYEQYF.

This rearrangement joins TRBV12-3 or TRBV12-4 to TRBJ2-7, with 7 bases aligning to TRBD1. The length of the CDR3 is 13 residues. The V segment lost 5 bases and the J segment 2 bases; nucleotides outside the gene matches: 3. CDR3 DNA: TGTGCCAGCAGTGACAGGGAAACCTACGAGCAGTACTTC. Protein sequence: CASSDRETYEQYF.

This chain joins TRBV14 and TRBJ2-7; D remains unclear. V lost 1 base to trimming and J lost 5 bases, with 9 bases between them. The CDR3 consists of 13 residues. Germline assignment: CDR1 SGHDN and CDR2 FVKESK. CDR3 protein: CASSQALRDEQYF. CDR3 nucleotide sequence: TGTGCCAGCAGCCAAGCCCTTCGGGACGAGCAGTACTTC.

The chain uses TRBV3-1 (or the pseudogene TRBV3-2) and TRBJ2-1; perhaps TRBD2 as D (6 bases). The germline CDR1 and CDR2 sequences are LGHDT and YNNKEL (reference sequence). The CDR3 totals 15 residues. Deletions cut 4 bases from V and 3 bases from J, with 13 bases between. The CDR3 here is CASSPRDSSYNEQFF. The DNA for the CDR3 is TGTGCCAGCAGCCCACGGGACTCGAGCTACAATGAGCAGTTCTTC.

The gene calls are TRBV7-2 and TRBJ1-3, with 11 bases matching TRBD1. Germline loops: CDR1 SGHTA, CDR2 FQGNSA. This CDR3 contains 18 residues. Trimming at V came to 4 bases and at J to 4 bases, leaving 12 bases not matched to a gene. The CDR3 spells CASSSSFWTGGAGNTIYF. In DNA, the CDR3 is TGTGCCAGCAGCTCATCCTTTTGGACAGGGGGCGCCGGAAACACCATATATTTT.

CDR3 in DNA: TGTGCCAGCAGCCTACTCGACCGGGACTTCTCCTACGAGCAGTACTTC. It translates to CASSLLDRDFSYEQYF. V usage is TRBV5-6 and J usage is TRBJ2-7; D possibly corresponds to TRBD2 (6 bases). CDR1 SGHDT and CDR2 YYEEEE come from the germline V gene. The CDR3 covers 16 residues. V shed 4 bases and J shed 0 bases, with 17 bases lying between them.

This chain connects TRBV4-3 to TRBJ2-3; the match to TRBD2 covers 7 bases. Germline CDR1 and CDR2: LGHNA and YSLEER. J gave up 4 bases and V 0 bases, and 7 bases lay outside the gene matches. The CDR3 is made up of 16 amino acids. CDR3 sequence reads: CASSQEIREASDTQYF. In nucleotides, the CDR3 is TGCGCCAGCAGCCAAGAAATACGGGAGGCGTCAGATACGCAGTATTTT.

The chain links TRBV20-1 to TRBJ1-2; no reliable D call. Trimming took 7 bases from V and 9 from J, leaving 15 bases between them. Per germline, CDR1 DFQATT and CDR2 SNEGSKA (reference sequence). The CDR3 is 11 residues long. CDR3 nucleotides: TGCAGTGGCCAATCGGGTCACAGCTACACCTTC. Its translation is CSGQSGHSYTF.

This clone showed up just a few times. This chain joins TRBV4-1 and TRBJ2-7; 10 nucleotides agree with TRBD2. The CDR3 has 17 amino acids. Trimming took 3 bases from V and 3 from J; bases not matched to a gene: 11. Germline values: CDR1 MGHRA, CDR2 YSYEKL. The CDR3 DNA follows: TGCGCCAGCAGCCAGCCTAGACACGGGACTAGCGTCTACGAGCAGTACTTC. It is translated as CASSQPRHGTSVYEQYF.

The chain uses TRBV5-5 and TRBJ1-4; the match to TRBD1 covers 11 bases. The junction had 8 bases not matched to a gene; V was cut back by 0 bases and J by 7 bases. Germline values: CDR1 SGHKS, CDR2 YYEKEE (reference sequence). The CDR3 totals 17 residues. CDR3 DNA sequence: TGTGCCAGCAGCTTGGCGGGGACAGGGGGATCGGCTGAAAAACTGTTTTTT. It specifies CASSLAGTGGSAEKLFF.

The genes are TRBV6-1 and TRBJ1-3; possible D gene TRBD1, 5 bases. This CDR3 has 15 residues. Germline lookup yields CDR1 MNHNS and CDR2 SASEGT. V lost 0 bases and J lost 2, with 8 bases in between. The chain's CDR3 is CASSEAAGPGNTIYF. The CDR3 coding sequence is TGTGCCAGCAGTGAAGCGGCAGGGCCTGGAAACACCATATATTTT.

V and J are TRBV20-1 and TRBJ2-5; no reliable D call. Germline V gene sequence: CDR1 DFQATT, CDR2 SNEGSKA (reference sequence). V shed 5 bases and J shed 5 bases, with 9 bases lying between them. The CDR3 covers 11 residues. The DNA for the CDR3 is TGCAGTGCTCAGGTCTGGGAGACCCAGTACTTC. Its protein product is CSAQVWETQYF.

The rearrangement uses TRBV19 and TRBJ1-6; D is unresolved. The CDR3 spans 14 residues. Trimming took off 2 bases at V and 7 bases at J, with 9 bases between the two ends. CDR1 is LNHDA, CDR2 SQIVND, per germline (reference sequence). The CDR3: CASSIPGSNSPLHF. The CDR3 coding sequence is TGTGCCAGTAGTATACCGGGGTCCAATTCACCCCTCCACTTT.

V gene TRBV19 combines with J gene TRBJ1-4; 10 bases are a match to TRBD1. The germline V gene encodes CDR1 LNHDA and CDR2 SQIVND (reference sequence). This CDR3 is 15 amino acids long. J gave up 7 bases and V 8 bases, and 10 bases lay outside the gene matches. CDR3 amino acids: CASQRDRGWGEKLFF. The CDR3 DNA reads TGTGCCAGTCAACGGGACAGGGGTTGGGGTGAAAAACTGTTTTTT.

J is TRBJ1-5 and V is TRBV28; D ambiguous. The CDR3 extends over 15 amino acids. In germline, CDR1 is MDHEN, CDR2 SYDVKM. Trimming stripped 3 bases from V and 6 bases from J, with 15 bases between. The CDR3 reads CASSFGVSVGQPQHF. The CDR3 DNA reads TGTGCCAGCAGTTTCGGGGTCTCGGTTGGTCAGCCCCAGCATTTT.

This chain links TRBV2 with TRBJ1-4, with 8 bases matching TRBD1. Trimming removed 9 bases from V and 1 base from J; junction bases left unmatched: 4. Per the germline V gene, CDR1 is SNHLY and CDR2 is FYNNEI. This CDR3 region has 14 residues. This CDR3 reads CASCDRGTNEKLFF. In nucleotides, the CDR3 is TGTGCCAGTTGTGACAGGGGAACTAATGAAAAACTGTTTTTT.

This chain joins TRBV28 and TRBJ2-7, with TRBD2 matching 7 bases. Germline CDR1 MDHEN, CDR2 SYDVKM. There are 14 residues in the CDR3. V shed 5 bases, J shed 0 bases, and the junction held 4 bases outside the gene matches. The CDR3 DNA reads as TGTGCCAGCAGTGGACTAGAGCTCTCCTACGAGCAGTACTTC. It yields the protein CASSGLELSYEQYF. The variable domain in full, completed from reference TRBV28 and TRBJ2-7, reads DVKVTQSSRYLVKRTGEKVFLECVQDMDHENMFWYRQDPGLGLRLIYFSYDVKMKEKGDIPEGYSVSREKKERFSLILESASTNQTSMYLCASSGLELSYEQYFGPGTRLTVT.

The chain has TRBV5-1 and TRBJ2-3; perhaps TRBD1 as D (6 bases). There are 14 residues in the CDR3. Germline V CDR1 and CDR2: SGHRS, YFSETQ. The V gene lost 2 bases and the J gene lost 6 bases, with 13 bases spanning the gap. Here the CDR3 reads CASSFAGQSDTQYF. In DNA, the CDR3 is TGCGCCAGCAGCTTTGCTGGACAGTCGGATACGCAGTATTTT.

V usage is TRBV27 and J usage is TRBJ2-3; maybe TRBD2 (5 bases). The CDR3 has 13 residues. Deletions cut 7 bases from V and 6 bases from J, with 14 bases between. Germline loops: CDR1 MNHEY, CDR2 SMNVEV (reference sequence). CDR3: CASTRRSSDTQYF. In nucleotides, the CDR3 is TGTGCCAGCACTCGGAGGTCCTCGGATACGCAGTATTTT.